A single sample is the source of the 28 T cell receptor beta chains below, sequenced in a study of T-cell reconstitution after alpha-beta-depleted transplantation in children. Molecular barcoding with unique molecular identifiers was used for the TCRbeta library. TCRdb re-called the PCR reads with MiXCR, one entry per CDR3 protein. Of about 250,000 distinct CDR3 sequences in the sample, 20% to 30% were seen once. The sequencing here drew on PBMCs, mostly from graft donor cells, taken 360 days after TCRalphabeta/CD19-depleted stem cell transplant. Receptor source: a female patient younger than 10 who had a stem cell transplant for congenital amegakaryocytic thrombocytopenia, so the T cells may come from the graft donor.

The V call is TRBV12-3 or TRBV12-4, the J call TRBJ1-1, with D hard to call. V was pared by 8 bases and J by 6 bases, with 7 bases between. The CDR3 sequence is 10 residues long. The CDR3 sequence: CASSGSEAFF. DNA for the CDR3: TGTGCCAGCTCGGGCTCTGAAGCTTTCTTT.

This clonotype occurred a few times. The chain combines TRBV23-1 with TRBJ2-1; D is unclear. TRBV23-1 is designated an ORF whose function remains uncertain. V lost 6 bases, J lost 0 bases, and 15 bases lay in between. The CDR3 length is 16 residues. In nucleotides, the CDR3 is TGCGCCAGCAGGAAGCCACTTGGTCTCTCCTACAATGAGCAGTTCTTC. Encoded protein: CASRKPLGLSYNEQFF.

This clonotype was picked up many times. The chain recombines TRBV20-1 with TRBJ2-3; maybe TRBD2 (5 bases). The CDR3 consists of 13 residues. The germline V gene encodes CDR1 DFQATT and CDR2 SNEGSKA (reference sequence). V shed 1 base and J shed 2 bases, with 7 bases lying between them. The CDR3 DNA reads TGCAGTGCTAGAGCGGGGAACACAGATACGCAGTATTTT. This codes for CSARAGNTDTQYF.

The CDR3 protein is CSARIRISYNEQFF. CDR3 DNA: TGCAGTGCTAGGATACGGATCTCCTACAATGAGCAGTTCTTC. The chain couples TRBV20-1 to TRBJ2-1; D call uncertain. The CDR3 runs to 14 residues. Germline V CDR1 and CDR2: DFQATT, SNEGSKA (reference sequence). V was cut by 3 bases and J by 0 bases, with 9 bases left in between.

This chain joins TRBV27 and TRBJ2-7, with 9 bases matching TRBD1. The ends lost 3 bases at V and 4 bases at J; junction bases unmatched: 7. Germline CDR1 and CDR2: MNHEY and SMNVEV (reference sequence). The CDR3 totals 15 residues. The CDR3 region is CASSFRNRGRYEQYF. CDR3 in DNA: TGTGCCAGCAGTTTCCGCAACAGGGGGCGATACGAGCAGTACTTC.

This chain joins TRBV14 and TRBJ2-1; TRBD2 matches 8 bases. The ends lost 4 bases at V and 3 bases at J; junction bases unmatched: 11. Germline V gene lookup returns CDR1 SGHDN and CDR2 FVKESK. The CDR3 runs to 17 residues. The CDR3 nucleotides are TGTGCCAGCAGCCCAGGCCGGGCTAGCGGGTTCTACAATGAGCAGTTCTTC. Its protein product is CASSPGRASGFYNEQFF.

The V and J genes are TRBV12-3 or TRBV12-4 and TRBJ2-1, with D possibly called TRBD1 or TRBD2 (5 bases each). CDR3 length: 15 residues. Trimming left V 6 bases short and J 4 bases short, with 16 bases between. CDR3 residues: CASSSGQRIYNEQFF. The CDR3 DNA is TGTGCCAGCAGCTCGGGGCAGCGGATATACAATGAGCAGTTCTTC.

The table lists this clonotype with a few counts. The rearrangement links TRBV5-1 to TRBJ1-5; 8 bases are shared with TRBD1. The CDR3 runs 15 residues. The J segment lost 7 bases and the V segment lost 4 bases, leaving 10 bases of the junction unmatched. The germline gives CDR1 SGHRS, CDR2 YFSETQ. This CDR3 is CASSLSGGSGQPQHF. The CDR3 region has the DNA TGCGCCAGCAGCCTTTCAGGGGGCAGTGGACAGCCCCAGCATTTT. The complete variable domain, with remaining parts taken from reference TRBV5-1 and TRBJ1-5, reads KAGVTQTPRYLIKTRGQQVTLSCSPISGHRSVSWYQQTPGQGLQFLFEYFSETQRNKGNFPGRFSGRQFSNSRSEMNVSTLELGDSALYLCASSLSGGSGQPQHFGDGTRLSIL.

This clonotype was detected many times. The V and J genes are TRBV20-1 and TRBJ2-3; no firm D call. Germline V gene lookup returns CDR1 DFQATT and CDR2 SNEGSKA (reference sequence). The CDR3 covers 13 residues. The V gene lost 0 bases and the J gene lost 3 bases, with 7 bases spanning the gap. CDR3 amino acids: CSARDWKTDTQYF. CDR3 DNA sequence: TGCAGTGCTAGAGACTGGAAGACAGATACGCAGTATTTT.

The chain couples TRBV29-1 to TRBJ2-1; 9 bases align to TRBD1. The CDR3 totals 13 residues. Per the germline V gene, CDR1 is SQVTM and CDR2 is ANQGSEA. After removal of 4 bases from V and 7 bases from J, the junction contained 5 bases not matched to a gene. The CDR3 DNA follows: TGCAGCGTTGCGGGACAGGGTGTAAATGAGCAGTTCTTC. This sequence encodes CSVAGQGVNEQFF.

This clonotype has at least ten counts. This chain uses TRBV29-1 with TRBJ1-3, with TRBD1 as a possible D gene (6 bases). This CDR3 has 12 amino acids. Germline loops: CDR1 SQVTM, CDR2 ANQGSEA. Trimming removed 2 bases at V and 7 bases at J, with 9 bases between. CDR3 residues: CSVELGGNTIYF. CDR3 in DNA: TGCAGCGTTGAACTGGGGGGCAACACCATATATTTT.

The chain recombines TRBV6-5 with TRBJ1-3, with D uncertain. Germline CDR1 is MNHEY and CDR2 is SVGAGI. The CDR3 has 15 residues. Trimming removed 2 bases from V and 4 bases from J, with 12 bases in between. CDR3 DNA sequence: TGTGCCAGCAGTTACGGTACCCAGCGGGGAAACACCATATATTTT. This translates into CASSYGTQRGNTIYF.

The V and J genes are TRBV5-1 and TRBJ2-1, with TRBD1 matching 11 bases. Germline values: CDR1 SGHRS, CDR2 YFSETQ. This CDR3 comprises 16 residues. V lost 5 bases and J lost 8; bases outside the gene matches: 12. The chain's CDR3 is CASRPFGQGARYEQFF. The CDR3 region has the DNA TGCGCCAGCAGGCCGTTTGGACAGGGGGCGCGGTATGAGCAGTTCTTC.

The chain is built from TRBV6-2 or TRBV6-3 and TRBJ1-2; TRBD1 might be the D (5 bases). Germline V lookup: CDR1 MNHEY, CDR2 SVGEGT. The CDR3 totals 13 residues. V was cut by 10 bases and J by 5 bases, with 17 bases left in between. DNA for the CDR3: TGTGCCACCGCACGGGACTCCTCTTATGGCTACACCTTC. Its translation is CATARDSSYGYTF.

In this sample, this clonotype turned up a few times. This chain uses TRBV5-1 with TRBJ2-1; no reliable D call. There are 15 residues in the CDR3. Germline lookup yields CDR1 SGHRS and CDR2 YFSETQ. V dropped 0 bases and J dropped 3 bases, with 10 bases sitting between them. The CDR3 reads CASSLVTPYYNEQFF. Written as DNA, the CDR3 is TGCGCCAGCAGCTTGGTTACCCCCTACTACAATGAGCAGTTCTTC. The full variable domain, its missing parts supplied by reference TRBV5-1 and TRBJ2-1, is KAGVTQTPRYLIKTRGQQVTLSCSPISGHRSVSWYQQTPGQGLQFLFEYFSETQRNKGNFPGRFSGRQFSNSRSEMNVSTLELGDSALYLCASSLVTPYYNEQFFGPGTRLTVL.

This clonotype has only a few counts. CDR3 in DNA: TGTGCCCCCTCCTGGGGACAGGGTCCCTCAGGACCAGATACGCAGTATTTT. It translates to CAPSWGQGPSGPDTQYF. The chain couples TRBV12-3 or TRBV12-4 to TRBJ2-3; TRBD1 agrees at 9 bases. CDR3 size: 17 residues. Trimming removed 11 bases from V and 4 bases from J; junction bases left unmatched: 19.

The genes are TRBV2 and TRBJ2-3, with 11 bases matching TRBD2. V was clipped by 6 bases and J by 0 bases; unmatched bases: 8. The germline V gene has CDR1 SNHLY and CDR2 FYNNEI. The CDR3 loop spans 17 amino acids. CDR3 in amino acids: CASRGLAGGRSTDTQYF. CDR3 DNA: TGTGCCAGCAGAGGTCTAGCGGGGGGCCGAAGCACAGATACGCAGTATTTT.

The chain uses TRBV20-1 and TRBJ1-3; the D is unclear. Trimming stripped 6 bases from V and 0 bases from J, with 9 bases between. Germline V gene data show CDR1 as DFQATT and CDR2 as SNEGSKA (reference sequence). This CDR3 comprises 13 residues. CDR3: CSARLISGNTIYF. The CDR3, as DNA: TGCAGTGCCCGGCTGATCTCTGGAAACACCATATATTTT.

In its sample, this clonotype was seen a few times. This rearrangement joins TRBV5-4 to TRBJ2-1, with TRBD1 matching over 12 bases. The CDR3 runs 15 residues. V gave up 5 bases and J gave up 8 bases; unmatched junction bases: 8. Looked up from germline, CDR1 is SGHNT and CDR2 is YYREEE (reference sequence). The CDR3 is CASRGQGAGFYEQFF. The CDR3 DNA reads TGTGCCAGCAGGGGACAGGGGGCGGGTTTCTATGAGCAGTTCTTC.

The rearrangement joins TRBV5-1 to TRBJ2-7; 9 bases map to TRBD2. After removal of 4 bases from V and 2 bases from J, the junction contained 10 bases not matched to a gene. Germline V gene sequence: CDR1 SGHRS, CDR2 YFSETQ. The CDR3 sequence is 16 residues long. In nucleotides, the CDR3 is TGCGCCAGCAGCCCGACCAGCGGGAGGTTAACCTACGAGCAGTACTTC. Translation gives CASSPTSGRLTYEQYF.

As to this clonotype: A read error may explain this, as a much larger clone is one base away. The chain is built from TRBV12-3 or TRBV12-4 and TRBJ2-1, with D uncertain. Trimming took 5 bases from V and 8 from J, leaving 19 bases between them. The CDR3 totals 15 residues. This chain's CDR3 is CASSLGTTVSHEQFF. DNA for the CDR3: TGTGCCAGCAGTCTCGGTACAACAGTGTCCCATGAGCAGTTCTTC.

This clonotype was detected only a few times. The gene calls are TRBV4-1 and TRBJ2-7; unclear D gene. The CDR3 extends over 15 amino acids. Germline-derived CDR1 and CDR2 are MGHRA and YSYEKL. V was cut by 2 bases and J by 4 bases, with 15 bases left in between. The DNA of the CDR3 is TGCGCCAGCAGCCAAACAGAAGGCGTAGGGTACGAGCAGTACTTC. Encoded protein: CASSQTEGVGYEQYF.

This clonotype was seen only a few times. One end of the junction does not line up with germline, which may come from a read error. The rearrangement uses TRBV29-1 and TRBJ2-7; D unclear. CDR3 length: 12 residues. Germline assignment: CDR1 SQVTM and CDR2 ANQGSEA. In DNA form, the CDR3 reads TGCAGCGTTCAAGACGGAGCCTACGAGCAGTACTTC. Translating gives CSVQDGAYEQYF.

This clonotype was observed a few times. The chain uses TRBV14 and TRBJ2-7; D might be TRBD2 (6 bases). Trimming shortened V by 4 bases and J by 4 bases, and 14 bases separated the two germline ends. The CDR3 is made up of 14 amino acids. Germline CDR1 and CDR2: SGHDN and FVKESK. CDR3 nucleotides: TGTGCCAGCAGCCGTCGGAGGGTATGGTACGAGCAGTACTTC. Encoded protein: CASSRRRVWYEQYF.

The chain combines TRBV20-1 with TRBJ2-3, with D perhaps matching TRBD2 (7 bases). The CDR3 has 18 residues. V was clipped by 0 bases and J by 2 bases, with 21 bases between them. Per germline, CDR1 DFQATT and CDR2 SNEGSKA (reference sequence). The CDR3 DNA is TGCAGTGCTAGAGATATTTGGGGGCGGGAGACGGTCACAGATACGCAGTATTTT. It encodes CSARDIWGRETVTDTQYF.

The table lists this clonotype with a few counts. The CDR3 DNA sequence: TGTGCCATCAGGGGACAGGGGGATCAGCCCCAGCATTTT. Its translation is CAIRGQGDQPQHF. This chain connects TRBV10-3 to TRBJ1-5; 11 bases are a match to TRBD1. Germline V gene lookup returns CDR1 ENHRY and CDR2 SYGVKD. V was clipped by 6 bases and J by 5 bases; unmatched bases: 0. The length of the CDR3 is 13 residues.

The chain links TRBV5-1 to TRBJ2-5, with D possibly being TRBD1 or TRBD2 (5 bases each). Germline CDR1 and CDR2: SGHRS and YFSETQ. This CDR3 has 15 amino acids. The V gene lost 0 bases and the J gene lost 3 bases, with 12 bases spanning the gap. The CDR3 is CASSLAQGAEETQYF. Written as DNA, the CDR3 is TGCGCCAGCAGCTTGGCCCAGGGAGCGGAAGAGACCCAGTACTTC. Together with reference TRBV5-1 and TRBJ2-5, the CDR3 gives the full variable domain: KAGVTQTPRYLIKTRGQQVTLSCSPISGHRSVSWYQQTPGQGLQFLFEYFSETQRNKGNFPGRFSGRQFSNSRSEMNVSTLELGDSALYLCASSLAQGAEETQYFGPGTRLLVL.

This rearrangement joins TRBV3-1 to TRBJ2-1; TRBD2 matches at 13 bases. The trim removed 2 bases at V and 1 base at J, leaving 11 bases unmatched. CDR3 length: 20 residues. The germline V gene encodes CDR1 LGHDT and CDR2 YNNKEL (reference sequence). CDR3 sequence reads: CASSQLITSGRASSYNEQFF. The DNA of the CDR3 is TGTGCCAGCAGCCAACTGATAACTAGCGGGAGGGCCAGTTCCTACAATGAGCAGTTCTTC.